These 7 T cell receptor beta chains originate from one sample sequenced in a study of patients and donors after allogeneic stem cell transplantation. TCRdb used MiXCR to reprocess the RT-PCR reads, holding one entry per CDR3 protein. Here the sample spans approximately 160,000 distinct CDR3 sequences, 25% to 35% being singletons. Sequencing input: blood, either unsorted or a sorted T cell fraction (not recorded which). These TCRs come from a human donor who was either an allogeneic HSCT recipient or a stem cell or donor lymphocyte infusion donor (not recorded which). It is not recorded whose cells these are; they may come from a transplant donor.

This clonotype was seen at least ten times. V and J are TRBV29-1 and TRBJ1-3, with unresolved D. CDR3 size: 12 residues. V lost 6 bases to trimming and J lost 0 bases, with 6 bases between them. CDR1 SQVTM and CDR2 ANQGSEA come from the germline V gene. As DNA, the CDR3 is TGCAGCGTCTCCCCCTCTGGAAACACCATATATTTT. Residues: CSVSPSGNTIYF.

This clonotype was seen only a few times. The CDR3 coding sequence is TGTGCTAGTGGTTTGGTGCTGGGACTGTTGACTGAAGCTTTCTTT. It codes for CASGLVLGLLTEAFF. The V and J genes are TRBV12-5 and TRBJ1-1, with TRBD1 as a possible D gene (5 bases). Germline CDR1 is LGHNT and CDR2 is FRNRAP. Trimming took 0 bases from V and 5 from J, leaving 13 bases between them. The CDR3 extends over 15 amino acids.

This clonotype has a count of ten or more. This chain joins TRBV9 and TRBJ1-2; tentatively, D is TRBD1 (5 bases). The CDR3 loop spans 15 amino acids. Germline assignment: CDR1 SGDLS and CDR2 YYNGEE. V was cut by 3 bases and J by 4 bases, with 16 bases left in between. DNA of the CDR3: TGTGCCAGCAGCGAAATCTTCACAGGACTCTATGGCTACACCTTC. Translated, it gives CASSEIFTGLYGYTF.

The chain combines TRBV20-1 with TRBJ2-7; 10 bases map to TRBD2. CDR1 and CDR2 from the germline V gene are DFQATT and SNEGSKA (reference sequence). Trimming cost V 3 bases and J 3 bases; bases outside gene matches: 5. The CDR3 is 14 residues long. CDR3 sequence: CSASSSGRIYEQYF. In nucleotides, the CDR3 is TGCAGTGCTAGTAGTAGCGGGAGGATCTACGAGCAGTACTTC.

V and J are TRBV24-1 and TRBJ2-7, with D maybe TRBD2 (5 bases). The germline gives CDR1 KGHDR, CDR2 SFDVKD. CDR3 size: 13 residues. V shed 1 base and J shed 6 bases, with 9 bases lying between them. DNA for the CDR3: TGTGCCACCAGTGATTTTGAGGGTGGCGAGCAGTACTTC. It is translated as CATSDFEGGEQYF.

This clonotype has just a few counts. J is TRBJ1-1 and V is TRBV6-5, with D unclear. The CDR3 extends over 11 amino acids. The V end lost 2 bases, the J end lost 5 bases, and 3 bases lay between the germline ends. From germline, CDR1 is MNHEY and CDR2 SVGAGI. CDR3 DNA sequence: TGTGCCAGCAGTTACGGTACTGAAGCTTTCTTT. It specifies CASSYGTEAFF.

In its sample, this clonotype was seen many times. The V call is TRBV24-1, the J call TRBJ1-5; 8 bases line up with TRBD1. Germline-derived CDR1 and CDR2 are KGHDR and SFDVKD. CDR3 length equals 16 residues. Trimming cost V 4 bases and J 4 bases; bases outside gene matches: 8. This CDR3 reads CATSDRTGLPNQPQHF. In DNA, the CDR3 is TGTGCCACCAGTGACAGGACAGGGCTACCGAATCAGCCCCAGCATTTT.